The 19 T cell receptor beta chains reported below all come from one sample, sequenced in a study of neurological immune-mediated disorders. One entry per CDR3 protein, called by TCRdb with MiXCR from the 5' RACE reads. The data show 50,000 to 55,000 distinct CDR3 sequences, with 3% to 4% seen just once and approximately 7.1% held by the top ten. The material sequenced was PBMCs. Source of these receptors: a man aged 60 to 69 with multiple sclerosis.

This clonotype was observed at least ten times. The CDR3 region has the DNA TGCAGTGCACGACCTAGCGGGGTTTACACAGATACGCAGTATTTT. This translates into CSARPSGVYTDTQYF. V usage is TRBV20-1 and J usage is TRBJ2-3, with TRBD2 matching 9 bases. The CDR3 runs to 15 residues. Germline V CDR1 and CDR2: DFQATT, SNEGSKA (reference sequence). The J segment lost 2 bases and the V segment lost 6 bases, leaving 9 bases of the junction unmatched.

This clonotype was seen repeatedly, ten times or more. The chain carries TRBV5-1 and TRBJ2-1; 7 nucleotides agree with TRBD2. CDR1 and CDR2 from the germline V gene are SGHRS and YFSETQ. V was pared by 3 bases and J by 0 bases, with 6 bases of the junction left unmatched. The CDR3 has 16 amino acids. Here the CDR3 reads CASSSGGTGSYNEQFF. In DNA, the CDR3 is TGCGCCAGCAGCTCCGGGGGGACCGGCTCCTACAATGAGCAGTTCTTC.

This clonotype has ten or more counts. The chain recombines TRBV29-1 with TRBJ2-7, with 7 bases fitting TRBD1. The CDR3 is 13 amino acids. The trim removed 7 bases at V and 3 bases at J, leaving 9 bases unmatched. Germline V gene lookup returns CDR1 SQVTM and CDR2 ANQGSEA. CDR3 loop: CSAFTGDLYEQYF. CDR3 sequence (DNA): TGCAGCGCATTCACAGGGGACCTCTACGAGCAGTACTTC.

This clonotype came up many times. The chain carries TRBV3-1 and TRBJ2-6, with TRBD1 identical over 9 bases. Germline V lookup: CDR1 LGHDT, CDR2 YNNKEL (reference sequence). The CDR3 sequence is 16 residues long. After removal of 4 bases from V and 1 base from J, the junction contained 2 bases not matched to a gene. The DNA of the CDR3 is TGTGCCAGCAGCCCGGGACAGGGATCTGGGGCCAACGTCCTGACTTTC. Its protein is CASSPGQGSGANVLTF.

This clonotype was seen ten or more times. The junction departs from the called germline gene at one end, perhaps through a read error. V gene TRBV7-9 combines with J gene TRBJ2-7; 7 positions match TRBD1. This CDR3 has 15 residues. Germline loops: CDR1 SEHNR, CDR2 FQNEAQ (reference sequence). The CDR3 region is CASSKTGTDFYIANF. CDR3 coding DNA: TGTGCCAGCAGCAAGACCGGGACAGACTTCTACATAGCGAACTTC.

This clonotype was counted between two and nine times. A junction end diverges from the germline sequence, so it may reflect a read error. The chain combines TRBV7-2 with TRBJ1-6, with 7 bases identical to TRBD1. The CDR3 is made up of 13 amino acids. From germline, CDR1 is SGHTA and CDR2 FQGNSA. The CDR3 DNA reads TGTGCCAGCAGCCGGACAGGAGATTCAACCCTCAACTTT. This translates into CASSRTGDSTLNF.

This clonotype occurred many times. This chain uses TRBV5-1 with TRBJ2-5, with D possibly TRBD1 on 8 matching bases. This CDR3 is 16 amino acids long. The germline V and J ends were trimmed by 3 bases and 2 bases, with 17 bases remaining between them. Germline V gene lookup returns CDR1 SGHRS and CDR2 YFSETQ. As DNA, the CDR3 is TGCGCCAGCAGCTCCTACAGGGGGGGGCCACAAGAGACCCAGTACTTC. It codes for CASSSYRGGPQETQYF.

There are many counts of this clonotype. The V call is TRBV2, the J call TRBJ2-5, with D tentatively TRBD2 (7 bases). Trimming left V 5 bases short and J 5 bases short, with 12 bases between. Germline lookup yields CDR1 SNHLY and CDR2 FYNNEI. The CDR3 runs 13 residues. This CDR3 reads CASSRGGDETQYF. The CDR3 DNA sequence: TGTGCCAGCAGTAGGGGGGGCGATGAGACCCAGTACTTC.

The CDR3 sequence: CAITGTGGREQYF. CDR3 in DNA: TGTGCCATCACAGGGACAGGGGGTCGGGAGCAGTACTTC. The chain recombines TRBV10-3 with TRBJ2-7; 11 nucleotides match TRBD1. Losses at the gene ends were 7 bases for V and 7 bases for J; bases not matched to a gene: 6. The CDR3 extends over 13 amino acids. Germline V gene sequence: CDR1 ENHRY, CDR2 SYGVKD.

The sample holds many counts of this clonotype. This CDR3 is CASSLSRLQETQYF. CDR3 bases: TGTGCCAGCAGTTTATCAAGGCTTCAAGAGACCCAGTACTTC. The chain carries TRBV12-3 or TRBV12-4 and TRBJ2-5; no clear D gene. V gave up 2 bases and J gave up 2 bases, with 9 bases separating them. The CDR3 loop spans 14 amino acids.

This clonotype was picked up many times. This chain joins TRBV6-2 or TRBV6-3 and TRBJ1-1, with D perhaps matching TRBD1 (5 bases). CDR1 is MNHEY, CDR2 SVGEGT, per germline. Trimming left V 5 bases short and J 0 bases short, with 13 bases between. This CDR3 contains 15 residues. This chain's CDR3 is CASSRQLIVNTEAFF. CDR3 nucleotide sequence: TGTGCCAGCAGTCGACAGTTGATAGTGAACACTGAAGCTTTCTTT.

This clonotype was seen repeatedly, ten times or more. The V call is TRBV5-1, the J call TRBJ2-1, with 8 bases that match TRBD2. The trim removed 4 bases at V and 7 bases at J, leaving 4 bases unmatched. The CDR3 contains 13 residues. CDR1 SGHRS and CDR2 YFSETQ come from the germline V gene. As DNA, the CDR3 is TGCGCCAGCAGCGCGCGGGGGGCTAATGAGCAGTTCTTC. This gives the protein CASSARGANEQFF.

This clonotype was detected only a few times. It may be a read error: a sequence one base away is much more abundant. The chain recombines TRBV10-3 with TRBJ1-6; D gene uncertain. CDR3 length equals 13 residues. CDR1 ENHRY and CDR2 SYGVKD come from the germline V gene. V lost 10 bases and J 8 bases, leaving 15 bases between the germline ends. CDR3: CANRRSSDSPLHF. The CDR3 bases are TGTGCCAACCGGCGGAGCAGTGATTCACCCCTCCACTTT.

This clonotype was seen ten or more times. The V gene is TRBV24-1, the J gene TRBJ2-3, with 12 bases lining up with TRBD2. V was clipped by 3 bases and J by 5 bases; unmatched bases: 5. The germline V gene has CDR1 KGHDR and CDR2 SFDVKD. The CDR3 has 16 residues. The CDR3 spells CATSDRLAGDQDTQYF. The CDR3 coding sequence is TGTGCCACCAGTGATCGACTAGCGGGGGATCAAGATACGCAGTATTTT.

This clonotype was picked up many times. The chain uses TRBV29-1 and TRBJ2-1; D is perhaps TRBD1 (5 bases). CDR3 length equals 13 residues. Germline V gene sequence: CDR1 SQVTM, CDR2 ANQGSEA. The V end was cut by 7 bases, the J end by 6 bases, with 16 bases between. Here the CDR3 reads CSAGFVPGNEQFF. For the CDR3, the DNA is TGCAGCGCAGGGTTCGTCCCGGGCAATGAGCAGTTCTTC.

This clonotype was seen at least ten times. V and J are TRBV27 and TRBJ1-1; 9 bases are shared with TRBD1. CDR1 and CDR2 from the germline V gene are MNHEY and SMNVEV (reference sequence). J lost 2 bases, V lost 6 bases, and 4 bases had no gene match. The CDR3 contains 14 residues. In DNA form, the CDR3 reads TGTGCCAGCAGCTGGACAGGGGACAACACTGAAGCTTTCTTT. This gives the protein CASSWTGDNTEAFF.

This clonotype was recorded many times. CDR3: CAARQKYEQYF. CDR3 coding DNA: TGTGCCGCCAGACAGAAATACGAGCAGTACTTC. V and J are TRBV10-3 and TRBJ2-7, with TRBD1 as a possible D gene (5 bases). V was trimmed by 11 bases and J by 4 bases, leaving 12 bases between them. CDR1 and CDR2 (germline): ENHRY, SYGVKD. This CDR3 has 11 amino acids.

This clonotype was picked up many times. V and J are TRBV14 and TRBJ2-7; D is undetermined. Trimming cost V 1 base and J 4 bases, with 14 bases left between them. This CDR3 is 15 amino acids long. The germline gives CDR1 SGHDN, CDR2 FVKESK. CDR3 residues: CASSQGAARLYEQYF. The DNA for the CDR3 is TGTGCCAGCAGCCAAGGGGCTGCTCGTCTATACGAGCAGTACTTC.

This clonotype was detected many times. J is TRBJ1-1 and V is TRBV19, with D unclear. There are 12 residues in the CDR3. CDR1 and CDR2 (germline): LNHDA, SQIVND (reference sequence). V lost 3 bases, J lost 11 bases, and 13 bases lay in between. As DNA, the CDR3 is TGTGCCAGTAGTATCACGAGAACCGCGGCTTTCTTT. Protein: CASSITRTAAFF.